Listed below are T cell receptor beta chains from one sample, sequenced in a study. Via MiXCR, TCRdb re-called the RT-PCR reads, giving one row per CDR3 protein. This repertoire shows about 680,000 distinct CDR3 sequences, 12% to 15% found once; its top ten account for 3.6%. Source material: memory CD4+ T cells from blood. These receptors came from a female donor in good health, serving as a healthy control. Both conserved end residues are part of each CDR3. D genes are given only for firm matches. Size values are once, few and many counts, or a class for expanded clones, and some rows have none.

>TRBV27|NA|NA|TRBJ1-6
TGTGCCAGCAGTGGTGGTTCGGGTATAAGCTCCTATAATTCACCCCTCCACTTT
CASSGGSGISSYNSPLHF
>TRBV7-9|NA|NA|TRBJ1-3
TGTGCCAGCAGCTTAGGGAATACGCTACGAAACACCATATATTTT
CASSLGNTLRNTIYF
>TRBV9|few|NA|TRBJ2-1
TGTGCCAGCAGCGTATTGGCAGGGGCCAATGAGCAGTTCTTC
CASSVLAGANEQFF
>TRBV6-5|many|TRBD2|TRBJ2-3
TGTGCCAGCAGACGTACGCCTAGCGGGAGTAGCACAGATACGCAGTATTTT
CASRRTPSGSSTDTQYF
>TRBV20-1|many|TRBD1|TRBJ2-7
TGCAGTGCTCCTTCACGGACAGGAGGAACCTACGAGCAGTACTTC
CSAPSRTGGTYEQYF
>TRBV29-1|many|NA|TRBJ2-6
TGCAGCGCCGAACAGCATAACTCTGGGGCCAACGTCCTGACTTTC
CSAEQHNSGANVLTF
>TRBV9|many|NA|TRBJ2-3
TGTGCCAGCACCCCGGGGACCCGGGGCTTCACCGATACGCAGTATTTT
CASTPGTRGFTDTQYF
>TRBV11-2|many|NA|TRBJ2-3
TGTGCCAGCAGCTTGTATACCAACACAGATACGCAGTATTTT
CASSLYTNTDTQYF
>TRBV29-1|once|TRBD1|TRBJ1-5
TGCAGCGTTGGGGACAGTGATCAGCCCCAGCATTTT
CSVGDSDQPQHF
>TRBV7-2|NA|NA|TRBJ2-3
TGTGCCAGCAGCCCAGCTGATGGGTCCGCGGGGCAGTATTTT
CASSPADGSAGQYF
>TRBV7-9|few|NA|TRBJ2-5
TGTGCCAGCAGGTTCACAGGAAACCAAGAGACCCAGTACTTC
CASRFTGNQETQYF
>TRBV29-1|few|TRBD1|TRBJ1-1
TGCAGCGTTGGGGGAGGGGGCGCGAACACTGAAGCTTTCTTT
CSVGGGGANTEAFF
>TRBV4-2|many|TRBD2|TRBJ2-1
TGTGCCAGCAGCCAGACTACTAGCGGGAGTTACAATGAGCAGTTCTTC
CASSQTTSGSYNEQFF
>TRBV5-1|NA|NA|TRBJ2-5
TGCGCCAGCAGTCGGGGCGGGACAGCGATTCAAGAGACCCAGTACTTC
CASSRGGTAIQETQYF
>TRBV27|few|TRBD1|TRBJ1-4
TGTGCCAGCAGCCCCTCCGCTCGGGACAGGGGGGATGAAAAACTGTTTTTT
CASSPSARDRGDEKLFF
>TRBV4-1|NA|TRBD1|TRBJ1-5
TGCGCCAGCAGCCAAGATGGACAGGGATTCCAGCCCCAGCATTTT
CASSQDGQGFQPQHF
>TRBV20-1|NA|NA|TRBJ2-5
TGCAGTGCTAGAGGTGGGGGGGCCTGGGAGACCCAGTACTTC
CSARGGGAWETQYF
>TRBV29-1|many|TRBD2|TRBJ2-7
TGCAGCGTGACGCCCCCGGGACTAGCGGGGTCTCACGAGCAGTACTTC
CSVTPPGLAGSHEQYF
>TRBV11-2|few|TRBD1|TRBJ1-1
TGTGCCAGCAGCTTTTTGCTCACAGGGGGCCCAGGCACTGAAGCTTTCTTT
CASSFLLTGGPGTEAFF
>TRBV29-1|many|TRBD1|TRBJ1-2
TGCAGCGCCGATCACAGGGGTGGCTATGGCTACACCTTC
CSADHRGGYGYTF
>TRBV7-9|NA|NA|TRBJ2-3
TGTGCCAGCGCTCCCAGGCTGGAGACGCAGTATTTT
CASAPRLETQYF
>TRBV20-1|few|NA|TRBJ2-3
TGCAGTGCTAGATACCGGGAGAGAGATACGCAGTATTTT
CSARYRERDTQYF
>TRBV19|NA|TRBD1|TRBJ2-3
TGTGCCAGTAGTAACAGGGGAAGGGTCGAAGGTACGCAGTATTTT
CASSNRGRVEGTQYF
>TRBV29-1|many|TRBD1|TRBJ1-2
TGCAGCGCGAACAGGGGCACGACGGGCGGCTACACCTTC
CSANRGTTGGYTF
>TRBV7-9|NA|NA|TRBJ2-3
TGTGCCAGCAGCCCCGGTGGCGGGACTGCCACAGATACGCAGTATTTT
CASSPGGGTATDTQYF
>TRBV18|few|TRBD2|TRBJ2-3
TGTGCCAGCTCCGGGACTAGCGGCAGAGATACGCAGTATTTT
CASSGTSGRDTQYF
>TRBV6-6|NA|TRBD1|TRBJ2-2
TGTGCCAGCAGTCATGGACAGGGGCGCACCGGGGAGCTGTTTTTT
CASSHGQGRTGELFF
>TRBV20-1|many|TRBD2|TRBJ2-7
TGCAGTGCTAGAGATCGTTGGACTAGCGGAGTTCGCTCCTACGAGCAGTACTTC
CSARDRWTSGVRSYEQYF
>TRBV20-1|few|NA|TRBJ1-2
TGCAGTGCTAGCAACCGGCCGGCCGGTCGCACTAACTATGGCTACACCTTC
CSASNRPAGRTNYGYTF